What follows is one T cell receptor (beta chain) and its context. The sample is drawn from a study of blood T cell repertoires in COVID-19. TCRdb keeps only in-frame clones here, not all; method: immunoSEQ multiplex PCR. The sample lists about 150,000 clones, about 88% occurring once. V lost 0 bases and J 0 bases, leaving 9 bases between the germline ends. Germline CDR1 SGHNT, CDR2 YYREEE (reference sequence). The CDR3 is 15 residues long. The sample was peripheral blood. V gene TRBV5-4 combines with J gene TRBJ1-2; weak D call: TRBD1 (5 bases). The sequence derives from a woman in her 70s with acute or convalescent COVID-19. The CDR3, as DNA: TGTGCCAGCAGCTTGGGGACAAACCCTAACTATGGCTACACCTTC. Translating it yields CASSLGTNPNYGYTF.